Below, one TCR beta chain is given with its context. Its specific antigen is unknown. Per-base qualities were not stored, and no clone one base away is much larger. This record comes from a study of a mutant IDH1 vaccine in newly diagnosed glioma (dated by TCRdb to the early 2020s). About the full investigation: In the chemotherapy-containing groups, vaccination started alongside temozolomide cycles, whereas in patients who had radiotherapy alone it started 4-6 weeks after radiotherapy. Of the 25 to 35 patients who were treated, 62.5% were male and roughly 38% were female, and the mean age was around 40 years. Prior to enrollment, standard therapy consisting of radiotherapy alone, temozolomide alone, or radiochemotherapy with temozolomide had been administered to patients, with the combination being received by most patients. The week-35 safety follow-up was designated visit V12, and the week-47 end of study was designated visit V13. Six visits were used for peripheral blood collection: V03 (baseline), V05, V07, V10, V12 and V13. Longitudinal TCRB deep sequencing was done for 25 to 30 treated patients, wherever samples were available for exploratory analyses. Study-level results and caveats: Vaccine-induced immune responses across multiple MHC alleles were detected in 93.3% of patients. Selection of PBMC samples for TCRB deep sequencing was based on availability. According to the authors, sample limitations meant that analyses of patient blood samples could not be reproduced. Pseudoprogression appeared unrelated to alterations in the top peripheral T cell clonotypes detected by TCRB sequencing.

The sample's time point label, in plain terms: week 35, safety follow-up. Each vaccine dose, consisting of 300 ug of a 20-mer mutant IDH1 peptide in Montanide, was administered subcutaneously with topical imiquimod. Patients were given eight vaccinations, in weeks 1, 3, 5, 7, 11, 15, 19 and 23, which matched visits V03 through V10. All donors had newly diagnosed IDH1-mutant astrocytomas of WHO grade 3 or 4 that showed loss of nuclear ATRX. The samples were drawn from NOA16, a multicentre, single-arm, open-label phase I trial in Germany that tested a mutant IDH1 peptide vaccine in humans for the first time. Genomic DNA for TCRB sequencing was extracted from EDTA blood using the DNeasy Blood and Tissue Kit. Sequences SEHNR (CDR1) and FQNEAQ (CDR2) are obtained from the germline V gene (reference sequence). Measured from the cysteine to the phenylalanine, the CDR3 is 15 residues long. Only the CDR3 region is kept as DNA, spanning 45 bases read in frame from base 1. V and J lose 5 bases and 0 bases, and a span of 14 bases separates them.

Library construction relied on the immunoSEQ multiplex PCR assay. Following the manufacturer's protocol, the hsTCRB Kit was used to amplify rearranged TCR beta chain sequences. Sequencing of TCRB libraries was carried out on an Illumina MiSeq. From the authors' description of their analysis: The kit vendor's proprietary platform handled demultiplexing, trimming and gene mapping. TCRdb carries this immuneACCESS record with in-frame sequences only. Its versions omit some clonotypes, under half of them owing to an unresolved V gene in the studies checked, with the rest unexplained. That table furnishes V, J and clone size, whereas the DNA furnished D and trimming. The sample profile shows approximately 60,000 clones; 60% to 75% of them were found once. Together, the top ten hold 4.5% to 5% of the sample.

The receptor was derived from a man in his fifties or sixties with glioma. The sequence links TRBV7-9 to TRBJ2-7; D gene: possibly TRBD1, on 6 matching bases. The sample was PBMCs, taken from a glioma patient whose treatment included an IDH1 peptide vaccine. DNA sequence: TGTGCCAGCAGCCTGTCGACAGGCAGCTCCTACGAGCAGTACTTC. Translation gives CASSLSTGSSYEQYF.